This is a list of T cell receptor beta chains from one sample in a study of blood T cells in healthy people across ages. Via MiXCR, TCRdb re-called the 5' RACE reads, giving one row per CDR3 protein. The sample records hundreds of thousands of distinct CDR3 sequences, around 45% being singletons. The source material was blood. These receptors were taken from a man in his sixties in good health. Both conserved end residues are part of each CDR3. D genes are given only for firm matches. Expanded clones are given a class, and other clones once, few, many or no size at all.

v_gene	d_gene	abundance	j_gene	CDR3nt	CDR3aa
TRBV7-6	NA	NA	TRBJ1-4	TGTGCCAGCAGCTTCAGACAGGACGAAAAACTGTTTTTT	CASSFRQDEKLFF
TRBV6-2/TRBV6-3	NA	NA	TRBJ2-1	TGTGCCAGCATCCCTGTCCAAGAGACCCAGTTCTTC	CASIPVQETQFF
TRBV6-2/TRBV6-3	NA	NA	TRBJ2-5	TGTGCCAGCAGTTACCCGTACGAGATTCGCAAAAAGCAACGGGGAGAGACCCAGTACTTC	CASSYPYEIRKKQRGETQYF
TRBV18	TRBD2	NA	TRBJ2-3	TGTGCCAGCTCACCACAGCGGGGGGGCGCAGATACGCAGTATTTT	CASSPQRGGADTQYF
TRBV2	TRBD2	NA	TRBJ2-7	TGTGCCAGCACCGACGGGGGGGCCACTTCCTACGAGCAGTACTTC	CASTDGGATSYEQYF
TRBV7-2	NA	few	TRBJ2-3	TGTGCCAGCAGCCCCCGAAATAGCGGTAGCACAGATACGCAGTATTTT	CASSPRNSGSTDTQYF
TRBV20-1	TRBD2	many	TRBJ2-5	TGCAGTGCGACCGGGACTAGGAGGGATCAAGAGACCCAGTACTTC	CSATGTRRDQETQYF
TRBV6-2/TRBV6-3	TRBD1	NA	TRBJ2-7	TGTGCCAGCAGACGGGGGACAGGGGGTTTCTACGAGCAGTACTTC	CASRRGTGGFYEQYF
TRBV6-2/TRBV6-3	NA	few	TRBJ2-3	TGTGCCAGCAGTTACGGAGGGGCTACCACAGATACGCAGTATTTT	CASSYGGATTDTQYF
TRBV3-1	NA	NA	TRBJ2-7	TGTGCCAGCAGCCGGAGACGGCCCGGTGACGCCTACGAGCAGTACTTC	CASSRRRPGDAYEQYF
TRBV7-2	NA	NA	TRBJ2-3	TGTGCCAGCAGCCCCCCCCCAGGTCGTGATACGCAGTATTTT	CASSPPPGRDTQYF
TRBV7-9	NA	few	TRBJ2-3	TGTGCCAGCAGCTCTATGGGGGTCGCAGATACGCAGTATTTT	CASSSMGVADTQYF
TRBV6-6	TRBD2	NA	TRBJ2-7	TGTGCCAGCAGTTCAACTAGCGGGGGTCCTTACGAGCAGTACTTC	CASSSTSGGPYEQYF
TRBV6-2/TRBV6-3	NA	NA	TRBJ1-1	TGTGCCAGCAGTTACCCCACAGGGATCTCTGAAGCTTTCTTT	CASSYPTGISEAFF
TRBV10-3	TRBD1	few	TRBJ1-2	TGTGCCATCAGACCCGGGACAGGCGATGGCTACACCTTC	CAIRPGTGDGYTF
TRBV20-1	NA	NA	TRBJ2-1	TGCAGTGCTAGACCGGCAGGCCTATACAATGAGCAGTTCTTC	CSARPAGLYNEQFF
TRBV7-2	NA	few	TRBJ2-1	TGTGCCAGCAGCTTAGTCCGGCCAGGGGCCCTCTACAATGAGCAGTTCTTC	CASSLVRPGALYNEQFF
TRBV12-3/TRBV12-4	NA	few	TRBJ2-1	TGTGCCAGCAGTTCCCTAGAGCACAATGAGCAGTTCTTC	CASSSLEHNEQFF
TRBV15	NA	few	TRBJ2-1	TGTGCCACCAGCAGCGGGCTTGGACCTCAGTTCTTC	CATSSGLGPQFF
TRBV7-6	NA	few	TRBJ2-1	TGTGCCAGCAGCTTAGGGACTGTCGAGCTCCCTGAGCAGTTCTTC	CASSLGTVELPEQFF
TRBV24-1	NA	many	TRBJ2-3	TGTGCCACCAGTGAAAAACTCCCGCGGGGAGATACGCAGTATTTT	CATSEKLPRGDTQYF
TRBV2	TRBD1	many	TRBJ2-7	TGTGCCAGCGACACAGGGGTACCCTACGAGCAGTACTTC	CASDTGVPYEQYF
TRBV20-1	TRBD1	NA	TRBJ1-5	TGCAGTGCTAGGGACCGGGACAGGGATGGCCAGCCCCAGCATTTT	CSARDRDRDGQPQHF
TRBV9	TRBD1	NA	TRBJ2-1	TGTGCCAGCAGCCCCCGACAGGGAGAAAGCAATGAGCAGTTCTTC	CASSPRQGESNEQFF
TRBV5-1	TRBD2	NA	TRBJ2-7	TGCGCCAGCAGCTTGGTGGGTAGCGGGGGCGTTGGCTACGAGCAGTACTTC	CASSLVGSGGVGYEQYF
TRBV25-1	TRBD1	NA	TRBJ1-6	TGTGCCAGTAGCGACACTCGGACAGGGGGCCTTTCACCCCTCCACTTT	CASSDTRTGGLSPLHF
TRBV20-1	NA	few	TRBJ1-6	TGCAGTGCTAGAGATCAGAGGGAAAGCTCCTATAATTCACCCCTCCACTTT	CSARDQRESSYNSPLHF
TRBV12-3/TRBV12-4	TRBD1	NA	TRBJ1-1	TGTGCCACTAAGAAGGGACAGGGGAGGACTGAAGCTTTCTTT	CATKKGQGRTEAFF
TRBV4-1	TRBD1	NA	TRBJ1-2	TGCGCCAGCAGCCAAAGAACCATGGGACAGGGGAAGAGCTATGGCTACACCTTC	CASSQRTMGQGKSYGYTF
TRBV3-1	NA	few	TRBJ2-5	TGTGCCAGCAGCCAAGAGGGGGAGACTATAGGCCAAGAGACCCAGTACTTC	CASSQEGETIGQETQYF
TRBV20-1	TRBD1	few	TRBJ2-7	TGCAGTGCTAGAGACCGGGACAGGGGAGTCCACGAGCAGTACTTC	CSARDRDRGVHEQYF
TRBV12-3/TRBV12-4	NA	once	TRBJ2-2	TGTGCCAGCAGTTTCGACTTAACCACCGGGGAGCTGTTTTTT	CASSFDLTTGELFF
TRBV20-1	TRBD1	NA	TRBJ2-7	TGCAGTGCTAGGGGGTCGGGACAGCTAATCTACGAGCAGTACTTC	CSARGSGQLIYEQYF
TRBV4-3	TRBD1	NA	TRBJ2-1	TGCGCCAGCAGCCCCCCCCGGGACAGGGAACGTGATGAGCAGTTCTTC	CASSPPRDRERDEQFF
TRBV12-3/TRBV12-4	NA	once	TRBJ2-1	TGTGCCAGTCGACCCTGGGGAGGCTCCTACAATGAGCAGTTCTTC	CASRPWGGSYNEQFF
TRBV20-1	NA	NA	TRBJ2-1	TGCAGTGCAAGGGACTTTTACAATGAGCAGTTCTTC	CSARDFYNEQFF
TRBV15	NA	NA	TRBJ1-2	TGTGCCACCAGCAGAGATTTTCGTGGGCGGCTTAACGGCTACACCTTC	CATSRDFRGRLNGYTF
TRBV11-2	NA	few	TRBJ2-5	TGTGCCAGCAGCTTAGCCTTTACTCCTCAAGAGACCCAGTACTTC	CASSLAFTPQETQYF
TRBV12-3/TRBV12-4	TRBD1	NA	TRBJ1-5	TGTGCCAGCAGTTTGGGGACAGGGGGTGTCAATCAGCCCCAGCATTTT	CASSLGTGGVNQPQHF
TRBV20-1	NA	few	TRBJ1-1	TGCAGTGCCACCGGGACGCTGAACACTGAAGCTTTCTTT	CSATGTLNTEAFF
TRBV5-1	NA	NA	TRBJ2-7	TGCGCCAGCAGCTCGTCGTTCGGGGTGTTGCCCTACGAGCAGTACTTC	CASSSSFGVLPYEQYF
TRBV7-9	NA	NA	TRBJ1-1	TGTGCCAGCAGCTTATCGGGCACCAAGAACACTGAAGCTTTCTTT	CASSLSGTKNTEAFF
TRBV6-5	TRBD2	few	TRBJ2-1	TGTGCCAGCAGTCCGATAGCGGGGCACAATGAGCAGTTCTTC	CASSPIAGHNEQFF
TRBV2	TRBD1	NA	TRBJ2-7	TGTGCCAGCATGCGCCCCCTTCCGGGACAGGGTAACTACGAGCAGTACTTC	CASMRPLPGQGNYEQYF
TRBV7-8	NA	NA	TRBJ2-3	TGTGCCAGCTGCCGGAATTCTTACACAGATACGCAGTATTTT	CASCRNSYTDTQYF
TRBV20-1	TRBD2	NA	TRBJ2-3	TGCAGTGCTCTAGCGGGGGGGGATACGCAGTATTTT	CSALAGGDTQYF
TRBV6-5	NA	few	TRBJ2-5	TGTGCCAGCAGACGATCGGGGACCCAGTACTTC	CASRRSGTQYF
TRBV20-1	TRBD2	NA	TRBJ2-1	TGCAGTGCTCTTGGACTAGCGGGGGCCTCCCACAATGAGCAGTTCTTC	CSALGLAGASHNEQFF
TRBV6-6	TRBD1	NA	TRBJ2-4	TGTGCCAGCAGTATGACAGGGGGCGCGCAGAGCATTCAGTACTTC	CASSMTGGAQSIQYF